Below, 6 T cell receptor beta chains from the same sample are listed, as sequenced in a study of early T cells in non-severe SARS-CoV-2 infection. One entry per CDR3 protein results from TCRdb running MiXCR on the 5' RACE reads. This sample carries 50,000 to 60,000 distinct CDR3 sequences, about 7.1% of them seen once, and the ten largest clones take about 5.8%. The sequenced sample was whole blood, obtained at baseline. Receptors originate from an adult who was a healthcare worker with PCR-confirmed SARS-CoV-2 infection or an uninfected control (not recorded which).

The chain carries TRBV20-1 and TRBJ2-1; tentative D call: TRBD2 (5 bases). Per the germline V gene, CDR1 is DFQATT and CDR2 is SNEGSKA (reference sequence). The CDR3 totals 14 residues. Trimming removed 7 bases at V and 2 bases at J, with 15 bases between. This CDR3 is CSVKGGSTYNEQFF. In DNA, the CDR3 is TGCAGTGTAAAGGGTGGGAGCACCTACAATGAGCAGTTCTTC.

This clonotype appeared many times. The gene calls are TRBV6-2 or TRBV6-3 and TRBJ1-5; D ambiguous. The CDR3 sequence is 14 residues long. Trimming removed 7 bases at V and 5 bases at J, with 15 bases between. Germline V gene sequence: CDR1 MNHEY, CDR2 SVGEGT. This CDR3 reads CASTTNRLYQPQHF. The CDR3 DNA follows: TGTGCCAGCACAACGAATCGGTTATATCAGCCCCAGCATTTT.

The sample holds many counts of this clonotype. The chain couples TRBV20-1 to TRBJ2-3; D not certain. The V gene's germline CDR1 is DFQATT and CDR2 SNEGSKA (reference sequence). V was trimmed by 2 bases and J by 0 bases, leaving 12 bases between them. CDR3 size: 15 residues. Written as DNA, the CDR3 is TGCAGTGCTAGAAGTATGGAAACTAGCACAGATACGCAGTATTTT. Encoded protein: CSARSMETSTDTQYF.

The CDR3 DNA reads TGTGCCAGCAGTTTTACAGCGGGGGCCCGCACAGATACGCAGTATTTT. It is translated as CASSFTAGARTDTQYF. This chain joins TRBV12-3 or TRBV12-4 and TRBJ2-3, with 8 nucleotides matching TRBD2. Unmatched junction bases numbered 6, after V lost 3 bases and J lost 1 base. This CDR3 has 16 residues.

This clonotype has ten or more counts. The chain carries TRBV4-3 and TRBJ2-5, with D possibly being TRBD1 (6 bases). Trimming removed 0 bases at V and 5 bases at J, with 13 bases between. Per the germline V gene, CDR1 is LGHNA and CDR2 is YSLEER. The CDR3 has 15 amino acids. The CDR3 loop reads CASSQDLGAGETQYF. The DNA of the CDR3 is TGCGCCAGCAGCCAAGATTTGGGGGCCGGTGAGACCCAGTACTTC.

This clonotype was found many times. The V gene is TRBV18, the J gene TRBJ2-7; TRBD2 agrees at 9 bases. In germline, CDR1 is KGHSH, CDR2 LQKENI. This CDR3 is 15 amino acids long. J lost 1 base, V lost 5 bases, and 6 bases had no gene match. The CDR3 reads CASSEGLAPSYEQYF. The CDR3 DNA is TGTGCCAGCTCAGAGGGACTAGCCCCGTCCTACGAGCAGTACTTC.